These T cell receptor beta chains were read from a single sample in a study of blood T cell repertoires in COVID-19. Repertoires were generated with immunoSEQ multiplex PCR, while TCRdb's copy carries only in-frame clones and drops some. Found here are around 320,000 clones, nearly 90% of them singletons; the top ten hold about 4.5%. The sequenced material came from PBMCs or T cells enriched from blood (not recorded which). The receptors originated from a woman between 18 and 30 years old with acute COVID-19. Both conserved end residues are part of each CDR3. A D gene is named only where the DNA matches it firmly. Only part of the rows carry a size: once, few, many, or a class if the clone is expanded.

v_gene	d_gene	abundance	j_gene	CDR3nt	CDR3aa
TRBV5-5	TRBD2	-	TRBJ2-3	TGTGCCAGCAGCCTAGCGGGAGATGAAGATACGCAGTATTTT	CASSLAGDEDTQYF
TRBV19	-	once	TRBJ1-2	TGTGCCAGTAGTATTGGACACCTTAACTATGGCTACACCTTC	CASSIGHLNYGYTF
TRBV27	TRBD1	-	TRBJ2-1	TGTGCCAGCAGTTTCCCCGGGACAGGCGATTTCGGGCGGGTCTACAATGAGCAGTTCTTC	CASSFPGTGDFGRVYNEQFF
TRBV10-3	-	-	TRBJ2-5	TGTGCCATCAATGGGGCATTGAAAGAGACCCAGTACTTC	CAINGALKETQYF
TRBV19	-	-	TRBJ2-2	TGTGCCAGTAGTATTCTGGGGGGGAACACCGGGGAGCTGTTTTTT	CASSILGGNTGELFF
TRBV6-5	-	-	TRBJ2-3	TGTGCCAGCAGTTTAATACAGGGTCGCTACACAGATACGCAGTATTTT	CASSLIQGRYTDTQYF
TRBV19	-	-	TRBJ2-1	TGTGCCAGTACTAGACCGGGGAGTGGGTCCTACAATGAGCAGTTCTTC	CASTRPGSGSYNEQFF
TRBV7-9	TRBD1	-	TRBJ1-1	TGTGCCAGCAGCTTAGGTGGAGGGGGCGTTGGGCAGAACACTGAAGCTTTCTTT	CASSLGGGGVGQNTEAFF
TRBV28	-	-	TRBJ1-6	TGTGCCAGCAGAACAGGGCTCAATTCACCCCTCCACTTT	CASRTGLNSPLHF
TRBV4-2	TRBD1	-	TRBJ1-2	TGTGCCAGCAGTCCGGGACAGATGCAGGGCTACACCTTC	CASSPGQMQGYTF
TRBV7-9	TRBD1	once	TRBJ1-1	TGTGCCAGCAGCTTTTCCGGGACAGGGGGTGTGAACACTGAAGCTTTCTTT	CASSFSGTGGVNTEAFF
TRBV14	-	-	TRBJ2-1	TGTGCCAGCATCAGCGATTTCTACAATGAGCAGTTCTTC	CASISDFYNEQFF
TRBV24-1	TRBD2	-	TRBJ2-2	TGTGCCACCCAACTAGCGGGAGTTAACACCGGGGAGCTGTTTTTT	CATQLAGVNTGELFF
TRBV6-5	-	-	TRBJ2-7	TGTGCCAGCAGTTATAACGGTCACTACGAGCAGTACTTC	CASSYNGHYEQYF
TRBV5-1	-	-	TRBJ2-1	TGCGCCAGCAGCCCTGAACCAGGCATCTCCTACAATGAGCAGTTCTTC	CASSPEPGISYNEQFF
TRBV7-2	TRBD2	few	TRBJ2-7	TGTGCCAGCAGCTTAGGCCGGACTAGCGAGCAGTACTTC	CASSLGRTSEQYF
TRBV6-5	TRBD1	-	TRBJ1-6	TGTGCCACCAGGGATCTGACAGGGATGAATTCACCCCTCCACTTT	CATRDLTGMNSPLHF
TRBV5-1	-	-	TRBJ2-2	TGCGCCAGCAGCCTGCGACTAGGGGCCGGGGAGCTGTTTTTT	CASSLRLGAGELFF
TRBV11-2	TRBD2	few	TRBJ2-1	TGTGCCAGCAGCTTCACTAGCGATGAGCAGTTCTTC	CASSFTSDEQFF
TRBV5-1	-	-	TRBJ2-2	TGCGCCAGCAGCTTGGATCTCCACACCGGGGAGCTGTTTTTT	CASSLDLHTGELFF
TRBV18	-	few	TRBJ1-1	TGTGCCAGCTCACCACAAAACGGTTTAAAGCACACTGAAGCTTTCTTT	CASSPQNGLKHTEAFF
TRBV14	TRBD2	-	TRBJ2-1	TGTGCCAGCAGCCTAGTCGGCGGGAGGAGTGAGCAGTTCTTC	CASSLVGGRSEQFF
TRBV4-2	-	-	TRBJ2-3	TGTGCCAGCAGCCCCGTGGGGCTAGCGAGCACAGATACGCAGTATTTT	CASSPVGLASTDTQYF
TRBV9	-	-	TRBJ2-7	TGTGCCAGCAGCGTAGAGCCGGACAGCCACGAGCAGTACTTC	CASSVEPDSHEQYF
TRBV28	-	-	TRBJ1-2	TGTGCCAGCAGCTCCCCGGGACACAATCATAACTATGGCTACACCTTC	CASSSPGHNHNYGYTF
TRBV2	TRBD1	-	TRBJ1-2	TGTGCCAGCAGTCCCGACAGGGGGCCTGGCTACACCTTC	CASSPDRGPGYTF
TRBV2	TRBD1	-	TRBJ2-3	TGTGCCAGCAGGAACTACGGGACAGCCCCCGATACGCAGTATTTT	CASRNYGTAPDTQYF
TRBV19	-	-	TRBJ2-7	TGTGCCAGTAGTATTAAGGTGCAGGGAGGCTACGAGCAGTACTTC	CASSIKVQGGYEQYF
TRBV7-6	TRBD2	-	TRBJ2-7	TGTGCCAGCAGCTTAGGGAGACTAGCGAACGAGCAGTACTTC	CASSLGRLANEQYF
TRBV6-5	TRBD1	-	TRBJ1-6	TGTGCCAGCAGACAGGGGCCTAATTCACCCCTCCACTTT	CASRQGPNSPLHF
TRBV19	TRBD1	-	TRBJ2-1	TGTGCCAGTAGTTTACGGGACAGCTTCTACAATGAGCAGTTCTTC	CASSLRDSFYNEQFF
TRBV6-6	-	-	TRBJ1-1	TGTGCCAGCAGTTACCCGCTGGCAGGGGACACTGAAGCTTTCTTT	CASSYPLAGDTEAFF
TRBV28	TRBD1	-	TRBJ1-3	TGTGCCAGCAGTTTCTTCCCTGGCAGGGGGACTGGAAACACCATATATTTT	CASSFFPGRGTGNTIYF
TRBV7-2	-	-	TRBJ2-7	TGTGCCAGCAGCCTAGTTACAGCTCGAGAGCAGTACTTC	CASSLVTAREQYF
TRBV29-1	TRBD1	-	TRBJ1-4	TGCAGCGTCCCCGACAGGGGCCTACCTGAAAAACTGTTTTTT	CSVPDRGLPEKLFF
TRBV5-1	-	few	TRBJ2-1	TGCGCCAGCGGTGGACTGGCTGATGAGCAGTTCTTC	CASGGLADEQFF
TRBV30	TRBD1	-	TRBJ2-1	TGTGCCTGGAGGGACAGGGGATATGTAGGCAATGAGCAGTTCTTC	CAWRDRGYVGNEQFF
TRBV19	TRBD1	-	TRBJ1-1	TGTGCCAGTAGTCTACAGGGGTCTGTAAGCACTGAAGCTTTCTTT	CASSLQGSVSTEAFF
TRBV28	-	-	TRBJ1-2	TGTGCCAGCAGTTTAGAGGACAGAAATGGCTACACCTTC	CASSLEDRNGYTF
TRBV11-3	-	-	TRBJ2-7	TGTGCCAGCAGCCTGGACAGCCCCTACGAGCAGTACTTC	CASSLDSPYEQYF
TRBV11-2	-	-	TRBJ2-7	TGTGCCAGCAGCTTAGCCCCTGGGACTTTTTACGAGCAGTACTTC	CASSLAPGTFYEQYF
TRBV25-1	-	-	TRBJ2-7	TGTGCCAGCAGTTTCTGGGAGCCCTCCTACGAGCAGTACTTC	CASSFWEPSYEQYF
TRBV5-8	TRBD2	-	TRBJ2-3	TGTGCCAGCAGCTCCGGGACTAGCGGGGTGGCAGATACGCAGTATTTT	CASSSGTSGVADTQYF
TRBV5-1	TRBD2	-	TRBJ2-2	TGCGCCAGCACCCCGGGACTAGCGGGAGTAGGGACCGGGGAGCTGTTTTTT	CASTPGLAGVGTGELFF
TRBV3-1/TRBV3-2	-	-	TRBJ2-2	TGTGCCAGCAGCCAAGGCTCTAGTTACACCGGGGAGCTGTTTTTT	CASSQGSSYTGELFF
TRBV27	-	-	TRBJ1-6	TGTGCCAGCAGTTTGCCTCCTGGCAGGGGTAATTCACCCCTCCACTTT	CASSLPPGRGNSPLHF
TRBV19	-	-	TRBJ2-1	TGTGCCAGTAGCCCCTACGTGGAGAGCTCCTACAATGAGCAGTTCTTC	CASSPYVESSYNEQFF
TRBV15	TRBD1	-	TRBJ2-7	TGTGCCACCAGCGGGACAGGGTCGACCTACGAGCAGTACTTC	CATSGTGSTYEQYF
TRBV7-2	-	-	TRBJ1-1	TGTGCCAGCAGCCTAAGAGGAGGCCGAGAGAACACTGAAGCTTTCTTT	CASSLRGGRENTEAFF
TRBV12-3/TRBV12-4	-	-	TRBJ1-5	TGTGCCAGCAGTAAGTCTCAGGGTGAATGGCGGTTT	CASSKSQGEWRF
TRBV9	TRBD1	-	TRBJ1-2	TGTGCCAGCTCTCCGGACAGGGCCTATACCTATGGCTACACCTTC	CASSPDRAYTYGYTF
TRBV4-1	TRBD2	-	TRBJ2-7	TGCGCCAGCAGCCAGCCGGACTCCCCCAAGCGGGGCGAGCAGTACTTC	CASSQPDSPKRGEQYF
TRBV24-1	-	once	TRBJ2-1	TGTGCCACCAGGGCTATGGGACGGGAGAGCGATGAGCAGTTCTTC	CATRAMGRESDEQFF
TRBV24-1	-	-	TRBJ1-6	TGTGCCACCAGTGACGGAGGGGTAGACTCCTATAATTCACCCCTCCACTTT	CATSDGGVDSYNSPLHF